The TCR beta chain under discussion was sequenced for a study of blood T cell repertoires in COVID-19. In the original analysis: Amplification from reference gene primers served as the basis for estimated nucleated cell counts. Sequencing used immunoSEQ multiplex PCR; TCRdb keeps in-frame clones, though not all of them. V and J calls and clone size are as listed in that table; D and trimming were resolved from the DNA. The table shows approximately 100,000 clones, with 85% occurring only once. Germline V gene data show CDR1 as SGHTA and CDR2 as FQGNSA. The V end was cut by 8 bases, the J end by 5 bases, with 16 bases between. This CDR3 is built from 13 residues.

Sequencing was carried out using peripheral blood. The TCR comes from a woman aged 70-85 years with active or convalescent COVID-19. The V call is TRBV7-2, the J call TRBJ2-7, with D perhaps TRBD1 (7 bases). The CDR3: CASCWQGGHEQYF. In nucleotides, the CDR3 is TGTGCCAGCTGTTGGCAGGGGGGACACGAGCAGTACTTC.